Sequencing of this TCR beta chain was carried out in a study of blood T cell repertoires in COVID-19. In the study overall: The analysed material was cDNA or gDNA that came from T cells, B-cell-depleted T cells, or PBMCs.

Remarks on this clone: At the DNA level, this CDR3 is encoded by other sequences in the same sample as well.

CDR3 size: 12 residues. CDR1 is SGDLS, CDR2 YYNGEE, per germline. V lost 7 bases to trimming and J lost 5 bases, with 10 bases between them. The table came from immunoSEQ multiplex PCR; TCRdb's copy has only in-frame clones and leaves some out. Of 300,000 to 350,000 clones listed, 91% were seen once; the top ten hold roughly 3.5%. The chain employs TRBV9 and TRBJ1-5, with D possibly being TRBD1 (5 bases). The source of this sequence is a woman between 18 and 30 years old who had recovered from COVID-19. Sequenced input: peripheral blood. The CDR3 bases are TGTGCCAGCGGGGGGTCGGATCAGCCCCAGCATTTT. Its protein is CASGGSDQPQHF.